The 25 T cell receptor beta chains listed next were all sequenced from one sample in a study of T cell responses to AZD1222 COVID-19 vaccine. Produced via immunoSEQ multiplex PCR; TCRdb's table is partial and in-frame only. This table holds about 180,000 clones, roughly 88% found once. The sample in question was peripheral blood, obtained on day 0 of AZD1222 vaccination. Receptors originate from an adult in good health.

A note on this clone: The identical CDR3 is also encoded by other nucleotide sequences in the sample. The V and J genes are TRBV19 and TRBJ2-7; D may correspond to TRBD1 or TRBD2 (6 bases each). Between the trimmed V and J ends, which lost 3 bases and 5 bases, there was a span of 11 bases. Germline V gene sequence: CDR1 LNHDA, CDR2 SQIVND (reference sequence). The CDR3 length is 13 residues. CDR3 nucleotide sequence: TGTGCCAGTAGTATTGAAAGGGGGGACGAGCAGTACTTC. Translation: CASSIERGDEQYF.

The V call is TRBV6-2 or TRBV6-3, the J call TRBJ2-3, with a tentative D call TRBD2 (5 bases). The germline V gene encodes CDR1 MNHEY and CDR2 SVGEGT. The CDR3 is 17 residues long. Trimming left V 4 bases short and J 6 bases short, with 23 bases between. The CDR3 DNA is TGTGCCAGCAGTTCCATTCAACTAGGTACGGTTAGGGATACGCAGTATTTT. It specifies CASSSIQLGTVRDTQYF.

This clone was counted only a few times. The chain links TRBV2 to TRBJ1-5; D is unresolved. Germline CDR1 is SNHLY and CDR2 is FYNNEI. This CDR3 contains 13 residues. V lost 4 bases and J lost 4, with 8 bases in between. The CDR3 region is CASSATENQPQHF. The CDR3 DNA reads as TGTGCCAGCAGTGCTACGGAAAATCAGCCCCAGCATTTT.

This chain uses TRBV3-1 (or the pseudogene TRBV3-2) with TRBJ1-3; a weak D match, TRBD1 (6 bases). The CDR3 covers 17 residues. Germline V gene lookup returns CDR1 LGHDT and CDR2 YNNKEL (reference sequence). The V end lost 1 base, the J end lost 8 bases, and 21 bases lay between the germline ends. CDR3 in DNA: TGTGCCAGCAGCCAAGGAATTGGTGGGACGAGGGGGTACACCATATATTTT. This codes for CASSQGIGGTRGYTIYF.

V and J are TRBV30 and TRBJ2-7; a weak D match, TRBD1 (6 bases). CDR3 length equals 15 residues. Trimming removed 3 bases from V and 2 bases from J, with 17 bases in between. Germline CDR1 reads GTSNPN; CDR2 reads SVGIG (reference sequence). CDR3 nucleotides: TGTGCCTGGAGCCTCGGGACAAATTCGGCCTACGAGCAGTACTTC. As protein: CAWSLGTNSAYEQYF.

The chain is built from TRBV9 and TRBJ1-6; TRBD1 might be the D (6 bases). This CDR3 contains 18 residues. V gave up 2 bases and J gave up 6 bases, with 21 bases separating them. The V gene's germline CDR1 is SGDLS and CDR2 YYNGEE. The CDR3 is CASSVGPLGAGANSPLHF. Here the CDR3 DNA reads TGTGCCAGCAGCGTTGGCCCCCTGGGGGCCGGGGCTAATTCACCCCTCCACTTT. The complete variable domain, with remaining parts taken from reference TRBV9 and TRBJ1-6, reads DSGVTQTPKHLITATGQRVTLRCSPRSGDLSVYWYQQSLDQGLQFLIQYYNGEERAKGNILERFSAQQFPDLHSELNLSSLELGDSALYFCASSVGPLGAGANSPLHFGNGTRLTVT.

The chain links TRBV7-9 to TRBJ2-2; no clear D. Trimming took 2 bases from V and 5 from J, leaving 9 bases between them. Germline CDR1 is SEHNR and CDR2 is FQNEAQ (reference sequence). This CDR3 has 14 residues. The CDR3 here is CASSLRPATGELFF. In DNA, the CDR3 is TGTGCCAGCAGCTTAAGGCCTGCAACCGGGGAGCTGTTTTTT.

This chain links TRBV29-1 with TRBJ1-2; D might be TRBD1 (6 bases). The CDR3 length is 11 residues. V was pared by 7 bases and J by 3 bases, with 9 bases between. CDR1 is SQVTM and CDR2 is ANQGSEA in the germline V gene. In nucleotides, the CDR3 is TGCAGCGCAGGGGTTTACTATGGCTACACCTTC. It encodes CSAGVYYGYTF. Combining the CDR3 with reference TRBV29-1 and TRBJ1-2 gives the whole variable domain SAVISQKPSRDICQRGTSLTIQCQVDSQVTMMFWYRQQPGQSLTLIATANQGSEATYESGFVIDKFPISRPNLTFSTLTVSNMSPEDSSIYLCSAGVYYGYTFGSGTRLTVV.

This sequence joins TRBV3-1 (or the pseudogene TRBV3-2) and TRBJ2-7; TRBD1 is a possible D gene (7 bases). V was clipped by 0 bases and J by 4 bases, with 16 bases between them. Germline assignment: CDR1 LGHDT and CDR2 YNNKEL (reference sequence). This CDR3 contains 16 residues. The CDR3 protein is CASSQDRRGRRYEQYF. The CDR3, as DNA: TGTGCCAGCAGCCAAGATAGGAGGGGGCGCCGGTACGAGCAGTACTTC.

As to this clone: This likely traces to a read error, being one base from a far larger clone. The same CDR3 is also encoded by other DNA sequences in this sample. The rearrangement joins TRBV7-3 to TRBJ2-1, with 9 bases identical to TRBD2. The germline CDR1 and CDR2 sequences are SGHTA and FQGTGA. V lost 5 bases to trimming and J lost 5 bases; unmatched junction nucleotides: 22. The CDR3 is made up of 20 amino acids. Here the CDR3 reads CASSPGVLLGAGGLHNEQFF. Written as DNA, the CDR3 is TGTGCCAGCAGCCCGGGAGTCTTACTCGGGGCGGGGGGGCTCCACAATGAGCAGTTCTTC.

The chain is built from TRBV2 and TRBJ2-3; D might be TRBD1 or TRBD2, each matching 6 bases. This CDR3 contains 14 residues. The V end lost 8 bases, the J end lost 2 bases, and 14 bases lay between the germline ends. Germline loops: CDR1 SNHLY, CDR2 FYNNEI. This chain's CDR3 is CASWRDTNTDTQYF. CDR3 nucleotides: TGTGCCAGCTGGAGGGACACCAACACAGATACGCAGTATTTT.

J is TRBJ2-7 and V is TRBV3-1 (or the pseudogene TRBV3-2), with TRBD2 identical over 9 bases. The CDR3 spans 16 residues. Germline V gene data show CDR1 as LGHDT and CDR2 as YNNKEL (reference sequence). V was pared by 1 base and J by 2 bases, with 6 bases of the junction left unmatched. Here the CDR3 reads CASSQAGRGGPYEQYF. The DNA of the CDR3 is TGTGCCAGCAGCCAAGCGGGGCGGGGGGGTCCCTACGAGCAGTACTTC.

CDR3 region: CASSFQRQGTEAFF. Written as DNA, the CDR3 is TGTGCCAGCAGTTTCCAGCGGCAGGGCACTGAAGCTTTCTTT. The genes are TRBV27 and TRBJ1-1, with D perhaps matching TRBD1 (5 bases). The CDR3 is 14 amino acids. Trimming cost V 3 bases and J 4 bases, with 12 bases left between them. CDR1 and CDR2 from the germline V gene are MNHEY and SMNVEV (reference sequence).

This clone was seen only once. The V gene is TRBV11-3, the J gene TRBJ2-7; D may be TRBD2 (6 bases). The V and J ends lost 1 base and 6 bases respectively, with 13 bases between them. There are 14 residues in the CDR3. From germline, CDR1 is SGHNT and CDR2 YENEEA. CDR3 sequence reads: CASSLGGAGSEQYF. CDR3 bases: TGTGCCAGCAGCTTAGGTGGGGCCGGGAGCGAGCAGTACTTC.

This clone was counted between two and nine times. V usage is TRBV29-1 and J usage is TRBJ2-2; TRBD1 matches at 7 bases. The CDR3 is made up of 15 amino acids. The V gene end was trimmed by 8 bases and the J gene end by 5 bases; junction bases not matched to a gene: 14. Germline V CDR1 and CDR2: SQVTM, ANQGSEA. The CDR3 coding sequence is TGCAGCATTTTGGGGAGACAGGGATGGACCGGGGAGCTGTTTTTT. Protein sequence: CSILGRQGWTGELFF.

The table lists this clone with a count of one. The V gene is TRBV7-3, the J gene TRBJ2-5, with 7 bases aligning to TRBD1. V shed 9 bases, J shed 3 bases, and the junction held 4 bases outside the gene matches. The CDR3 length is 12 residues. Germline values: CDR1 SGHTA, CDR2 FQGTGA. The CDR3 sequence: CARSGGKETQYF. In DNA form, the CDR3 reads TGTGCCAGGTCAGGGGGAAAAGAGACCCAGTACTTC.

This clone came up once. The V call is TRBV6-5, the J call TRBJ1-5, with D tentatively TRBD1 (5 bases). Germline CDR1 is MNHEY and CDR2 is SVGAGI. The V end lost 8 bases, the J end lost 9 bases, and 11 bases lay between the germline ends. This CDR3 has 11 amino acids. CDR3 nucleotides: TGTGCCAGCGGGGGGGGTGGGCCCCAGCATTTT. Translated, it gives CASGGGGPQHF.

J is TRBJ2-7 and V is TRBV4-1; D remains unclear. V lost 1 base and J lost 4, with 11 bases in between. CDR1 and CDR2 from the germline V gene are MGHRA and YSYEKL. The length of the CDR3 is 14 residues. CDR3 sequence (DNA): TGCGCCAGCAGCCAAGCTCGTAACGGGTACGAGCAGTACTTC. This translates into CASSQARNGYEQYF.

The chain is built from TRBV4-2 and TRBJ2-2; 8 bases map to TRBD1. This CDR3 has 16 amino acids. The germline V gene encodes CDR1 LGHNA and CDR2 YNFKEQ. The V gene end was trimmed by 4 bases and the J gene end by 2 bases; junction bases not matched to a gene: 6. CDR3 sequence (DNA): TGTGCCAGCAGCCTATTTGGACAGGGCAACACCGGGGAGCTGTTTTTT. Amino acid sequence: CASSLFGQGNTGELFF.

This chain connects TRBV11-3 to TRBJ2-7; D unclear. This CDR3 region has 12 residues. Trimming took off 8 bases at V and 5 bases at J, with 13 bases between the two ends. Germline values: CDR1 SGHNT, CDR2 YENEEA. The CDR3, as DNA: TGTGCCAGCCCCCGAGCGAGCGACGAGCAGTACTTC. Translating it yields CASPRASDEQYF. Filled out from reference TRBV11-3 and TRBJ2-7, the complete variable domain reads EAGVVQSPRYKIIEKKQPVAFWCNPISGHNTLYWYLQNLGQGPELLIRYENEEAVDDSQLPKDRFSAERLKGVDSTLKIQPAELGDSAVYLCASPRASDEQYFGPGTRLTVT.

The chain employs TRBV27 and TRBJ1-1, with D perhaps TRBD1 (6 bases). V was shortened by 6 bases and J by 7 bases, with 30 bases between the two germline ends. Germline loops: CDR1 MNHEY, CDR2 SMNVEV (reference sequence). This CDR3 has 18 amino acids. CDR3 sequence: CASRLKGENRVGVDEAFF. The CDR3 DNA reads as TGTGCCAGCAGACTAAAAGGGGAAAACAGGGTAGGAGTAGATGAAGCTTTCTTT.

Note on this clone: The junction shows a germline mismatch at one end, possibly a read error. This chain uses TRBV28 with TRBJ2-5; D may be TRBD1 or TRBD2 (7 bases each). Looked up from germline, CDR1 is MDHEN and CDR2 is SYDVKM. This CDR3 comprises 16 residues. In DNA, the CDR3 is TGTGCCAGCGGTTTGGCGGGAGAGGGGGCTTGGGAGACCCAGTACTTC. It is translated as CASGLAGEGAWETQYF.

This clone was seen a single time. The gene calls are TRBV28 and TRBJ1-1; D unresolved. Germline V gene data show CDR1 as MDHEN and CDR2 as SYDVKM. The V gene lost 1 base and the J gene lost 4 bases, with 1 base spanning the gap. The CDR3 consists of 11 residues. DNA for the CDR3: TGTGCCAGCAGTTTATTCACTGAAGCTTTCTTT. Its translation is CASSLFTEAFF.

V is TRBV5-1 and J is TRBJ1-2, with a possible D match to TRBD1 (6 bases). CDR1 and CDR2 from the germline V gene are SGHRS and YFSETQ. The CDR3 runs 17 residues. V was shortened by 2 bases and J by 2 bases, with 19 bases between the two germline ends. The CDR3 spells CASSFSPDSQDNYGYTF. CDR3 coding DNA: TGCGCCAGCAGCTTTTCCCCGGACAGTCAAGACAACTATGGCTACACCTTC.

This clone was observed once. The J gene is TRBJ1-1, the V gene TRBV3-1 (or the pseudogene TRBV3-2); a weak D match, TRBD1 (5 bases). In germline, CDR1 is LGHDT, CDR2 YNNKEL (reference sequence). CDR3 length equals 18 residues. V was shortened by 3 bases and J by 0 bases, with 20 bases between the two germline ends. The CDR3 nucleotides read TGTGCCAGCAGCCACCAACTTTGGGGACGCCGGCTGAACACTGAAGCTTTCTTT. Translation: CASSHQLWGRRLNTEAFF.